One and the same sample provided the 14 T cell receptor beta chains below, sequenced in a study of molecular identifiers for immune sequencing clone quantification. Each CDR3 protein is one row after TCRdb ran MiXCR on the PCR reads. The top ten hold more than 6.5% of the sample, which has 38,000 or so distinct CDR3 sequences, roughly 20% seen once. Material for sequencing was naive CD8+ T cells from blood, with Jurkat cell RNA spiked in. Described subset: FACS-sorted CD8+CD4-CCR7+CD45RA+ naive T cells. The receptor source for this set is a human donor in good health. Some libraries in this study had Jurkat cell RNA spiked in.

At least ten counts were recorded for this clonotype. The chain recombines TRBV7-9 with TRBJ1-4; D ambiguous. Germline loops: CDR1 SEHNR, CDR2 FQNEAQ (reference sequence). This CDR3 spans 14 amino acids. With 5 bases removed from V and 0 bases from J, the gap between germline ends came to 7 bases. For the CDR3, the DNA is TGTGCCAGCAGCACCCATGCAACTAATGAAAAACTGTTTTTT. The encoded protein is CASSTHATNEKLFF.

Ten or more counts support this clonotype. The V gene is TRBV20-1, the J gene TRBJ2-1; D is perhaps TRBD2 (5 bases). The germline CDR1 and CDR2 sequences are DFQATT and SNEGSKA (reference sequence). The CDR3 is 12 residues long. Between the trimmed V and J ends, which lost 3 bases and 2 bases, there was a span of 5 bases. This CDR3 is CSASGTYNEQFF. CDR3 DNA sequence: TGCAGTGCTAGCGGGACCTACAATGAGCAGTTCTTC.

In this sample, this clonotype turned up a few times. Compared with germline, one end of the junction differs, possibly owing to a read error. The gene calls are TRBV7-7 and TRBJ2-7; D not resolved. The CDR3 consists of 15 residues. The germline CDR1 and CDR2 sequences are SSHAT and FNYEAQ (reference sequence). The CDR3 loop is CASSLEHGLSYEQYF. Written as DNA, the CDR3 is TGTGCTAGCAGCTTAGAACACGGCCTTTCCTACGAGCAGTACTTC.

This clonotype has a single count. This may arise from a read error, as a much more abundant clone is one base away. This sequence joins TRBV11-2 and TRBJ2-6; D is perhaps TRBD2 (6 bases). The CDR3 has 19 amino acids. With 1 base removed from V and 3 bases from J, the gap between germline ends came to 19 bases. CDR1 SGHAT and CDR2 FQNNGV come from the germline V gene. The CDR3 nucleotides are TGTGCCAGCAGCTTAGCCCGACTTACAACTAGCTTTGGGGCCAACGTCCTGACTTTC. It yields the protein CASSLARLTTSFGANVLTF. Using reference TRBV11-2 and TRBJ2-6 for the parts outside the CDR3, the full variable domain is EAGVAQSPRYKIIEKRQSVAFWCNPISGHATLYWYQQILGQGPKLLIQFQNNGVVDDSQLPKDRFSAERLKGVDSTLKIQPAKLEDSAVYLCASSLARLTTSFGANVLTFGAGSRLTVL.

This clonotype was found many times. This chain connects TRBV28 to TRBJ2-2; D may be TRBD1 (5 bases). The CDR3 has 12 amino acids. Trimming shortened V by 5 bases and J by 6 bases, and 7 bases separated the two germline ends. Germline V CDR1 and CDR2: MDHEN, SYDVKM. The DNA for the CDR3 is TGTGCCAGCAGTACAGGACCCGGGGAGCTGTTTTTT. This codes for CASSTGPGELFF. The full variable domain, its missing parts supplied by reference TRBV28 and TRBJ2-2, is DVKVTQSSRYLVKRTGEKVFLECVQDMDHENMFWYRQDPGLGLRLIYFSYDVKMKEKGDIPEGYSVSREKKERFSLILESASTNQTSMYLCASSTGPGELFFGEGSRLTVL.

This clonotype was recorded many times. The rearrangement joins TRBV6-5 to TRBJ2-1; D unclear. The CDR3 loop spans 15 amino acids. Trimming cost V 6 bases and J 0 bases, with 12 bases left between them. Germline V gene data show CDR1 as MNHEY and CDR2 as SVGAGI. CDR3 region: CASSPVLASYNEQFF. Here the CDR3 DNA reads TGTGCCAGCAGCCCCGTTCTTGCCTCCTACAATGAGCAGTTCTTC.

This clonotype appeared once. A much larger clonotype is one base distant, so this may be a read error. The chain recombines TRBV6-2 or TRBV6-3 with TRBJ1-2; TRBD1 aligns across 7 bases. Germline loops: CDR1 MNHEY, CDR2 SVGEGT. The CDR3 has 14 amino acids. CDR3 DNA sequence: TGTGCCAGCAGTTACTCAGGACAGGACTATGGCCACACCTTC. Protein: CASSYSGQDYGHTF.

This clonotype was seen ten or more times. The V call is TRBV9, the J call TRBJ2-5; D might be TRBD2 (6 bases). The germline V gene has CDR1 SGDLS and CDR2 YYNGEE. The CDR3 has 16 amino acids. V lost 3 bases and J 2 bases, leaving 17 bases between the germline ends. CDR3: CASSAPNRGTQETQYF. CDR3 nucleotides: TGTGCCAGCAGCGCCCCCAACCGGGGGACTCAAGAGACCCAGTACTTC.

This clonotype was seen at least ten times. V and J are TRBV29-1 and TRBJ1-1; a possible D gene is TRBD1 (5 bases). This CDR3 region has 11 residues. Germline CDR1 SQVTM, CDR2 ANQGSEA. V gave up 4 bases and J gave up 6 bases, with 9 bases separating them. The CDR3 region is CSVGGLSEAFF. The CDR3 DNA reads as TGCAGCGTTGGGGGACTGTCTGAAGCTTTCTTT.

Comment on this clonotype: A much larger clone differs from this one at a single base, so this may be a read error. The rearrangement links TRBV4-3 to TRBJ2-7; D remains ambiguous. Germline values: CDR1 LGHNA, CDR2 YSLEER. This CDR3 spans 14 amino acids. The V gene lost 3 bases and the J gene lost 5 bases, with 14 bases spanning the gap. DNA for the CDR3: TGCGCCAGCAGCCAGCAAGTCAGTTCCCACGAGCAGTACTTC. It codes for CASSQQVSSHEQYF.

This clonotype showed up many times. The chain uses TRBV6-2 or TRBV6-3 and TRBJ2-2, with D perhaps TRBD2 (6 bases). The ends were cut back, 4 bases at V and 3 bases at J, with 12 bases in the middle. Germline-derived CDR1 and CDR2 are MNHEY and SVGEGT. The CDR3 has 15 amino acids. This chain's CDR3 is CASSWVGGDTGELFF. Written as DNA, the CDR3 is TGTGCCAGCAGTTGGGTCGGAGGGGACACCGGGGAGCTGTTTTTT.

In this sample, this clonotype turned up many times. The gene calls are TRBV11-2 and TRBJ2-1; 7 nucleotides agree with TRBD2. The CDR3 spans 14 residues. With 1 base clipped from V and 4 bases from J, the junction kept 1 base outside the gene matches. The V gene's germline CDR1 is SGHAT and CDR2 FQNNGV. CDR3: CASSLGGGYNEQFF. As DNA, the CDR3 is TGTGCCAGCAGCTTAGGGGGAGGGTACAATGAGCAGTTCTTC.

This clonotype was counted many times. The chain couples TRBV10-3 to TRBJ1-5, with 7 positions matching TRBD1. CDR3 size: 18 residues. The germline gives CDR1 ENHRY, CDR2 SYGVKD. The junction had 13 bases not matched to a gene; V was cut back by 5 bases and J by 0 bases. In DNA form, the CDR3 reads TGTGCCATCAGTCCCGGACAGGTCGGAGCTAGTAGCAATCAGCCCCAGCATTTT. Amino acid sequence: CAISPGQVGASSNQPQHF.

Many counts were recorded for this clonotype. The V call is TRBV4-3, the J call TRBJ2-1; no clear D gene. CDR1 and CDR2 (germline): LGHNA, YSLEER. The V gene lost 5 bases and the J gene lost 4 bases, with 9 bases spanning the gap. The CDR3 covers 13 residues. CDR3 in amino acids: CASSWTLYNEQFF. CDR3 in DNA: TGCGCCAGCAGCTGGACCCTTTACAATGAGCAGTTCTTC.